Below are 3 T cell receptor beta chains sequenced from a single sample in a study of tumor-infiltrating lymphocytes in primary liver carcinoma (dated by TCRdb to about 2017). Without any cell sorting, total RNA and DNA were co-extracted from 20-30 mg of bulk tissue using the AllPrep DNA/RNA mini kit. The sample was run on an Illumina HiSeq 2500. Using a constant-region primer and ProtoScript II reverse transcriptase, TCRbeta-specific cDNA was reverse-transcribed from 400 to 550 ng total RNA. Construction of the TCRbeta libraries relied on three nested rounds of multiplex PCR, following a slightly modified ARM-PCR procedure. The first two PCR rounds used multiplex TRBV1-TRBV30 forward primers with a Cbeta reverse primer, each for 10 cycles. TCRdb took the public reads, trimmed them with fastp at Q25, ran MiXCR for clone calling and kept in-frame beta chains. Every entry covers one CDR3 protein and lists the most common genes and DNA from its rows. The sample table records about 130,000 distinct CDR3 sequences; approximately 64% of these occur just once. The top ten hold more than 7% of the sample.

The sample taken for sequencing was liver tumor tissue from sampling region 3. Explained via the paper, the cell subset or site label denotes: tumor region T3, left-lateral pole. Receptors originate from a woman aged 55-69 years with primary liver carcinoma and hepatitis B virus infection.

This clonotype has ten or more counts. The CDR3 reads CASSLSTHTETQYF. As DNA, the CDR3 is TGCGCCAGCAGCTTGTCGACACACACGGAGACCCAGTACTTC. V usage is TRBV5-1 and J usage is TRBJ2-5, with D unclear. This CDR3 region has 14 residues. The V gene's germline CDR1 is SGHRS and CDR2 YFSETQ. Trimming removed 1 base from V and 5 bases from J, with 12 bases in between.

This clonotype was counted ten times or more. The chain recombines TRBV5-4 with TRBJ2-7, with 11 bases fitting TRBD2. The CDR3 runs 16 residues. Germline CDR1 reads SGHNT; CDR2 reads YYREEE (reference sequence). The J segment lost 0 bases and the V segment lost 4 bases, leaving 6 bases of the junction unmatched. Written as DNA, the CDR3 is TGTGCCAGCAGCCCATTTGGACTAGCGGGCTCCTACGAGCAGTACTTC. It specifies CASSPFGLAGSYEQYF. Full variable domain (outside the CDR3, taken from reference TRBV5-4 and TRBJ2-7): ETGVTQSPTHLIKTRGQQVTLRCSSQSGHNTVSWYQQALGQGPQFIFQYYREEENGRGNFPPRFSGLQFPNYSSELNVNALELDDSALYLCASSPFGLAGSYEQYFGPGTRLTVT.

This clonotype has more than one count but fewer than ten. The rearrangement uses TRBV28 and TRBJ2-7; TRBD1 aligns across 8 bases. This CDR3 comprises 15 residues. CDR1 and CDR2 from the germline V gene are MDHEN and SYDVKM. Germline trimming cut 6 bases from V and 0 bases from J; bases unmatched to any gene: 7. In nucleotides, the CDR3 is TGTGCCAGCAGCCCCCGGGACAGGTACTCCTACGAGCAGTACTTC. Protein product: CASSPRDRYSYEQYF.